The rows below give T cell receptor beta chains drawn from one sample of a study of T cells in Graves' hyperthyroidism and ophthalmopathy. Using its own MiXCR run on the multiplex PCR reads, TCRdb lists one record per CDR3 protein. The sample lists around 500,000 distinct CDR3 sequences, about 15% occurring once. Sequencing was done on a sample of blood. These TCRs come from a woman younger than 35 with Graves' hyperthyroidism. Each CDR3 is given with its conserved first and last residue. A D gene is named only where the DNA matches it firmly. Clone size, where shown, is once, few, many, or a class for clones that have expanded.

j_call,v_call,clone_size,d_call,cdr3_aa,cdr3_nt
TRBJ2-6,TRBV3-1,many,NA,CASSQERGFRRGNVLTF,TGTGCCAGCAGCCAAGAAAGGGGGTTCAGGAGGGGCAACGTCCTGACTTTC
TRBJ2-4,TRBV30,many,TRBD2,CAWSPGLAVNIQYF,TGTGCCTGGAGCCCAGGACTAGCGGTTAACATTCAGTACTTC
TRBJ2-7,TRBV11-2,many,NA,CASSLAGTHNYEQYF,TGTGCCAGCAGCTTAGCCGGGACTCACAACTACGAGCAGTACTTC
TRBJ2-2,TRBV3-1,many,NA,CASGTTTGELFF,TGTGCCAGCGGAACCACCACCGGGGAGCTGTTTTTT
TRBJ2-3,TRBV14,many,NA,CASSQDSVAYGTQYF,TGTGCCAGCAGCCAAGATTCCGTTGCCTACGGTACGCAGTATTTT
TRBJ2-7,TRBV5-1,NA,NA,CASSPEGGRFSYEQYF,TGCGCCAGCAGCCCCGAAGGGGGTAGATTCTCCTACGAGCAGTACTTC
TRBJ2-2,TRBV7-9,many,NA,CASSLWRDTGELFF,TGTGCCAGCAGCTTGTGGAGGGACACCGGGGAGCTGTTTTTT
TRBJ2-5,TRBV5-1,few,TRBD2,CASSSGYSGRAGETQYF,TGCGCCAGCAGCAGTGGGTACAGCGGGAGGGCCGGTGAGACCCAGTACTTC
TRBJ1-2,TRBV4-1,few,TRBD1,CASSQGYGLTGNYGYTF,TGCGCCAGCAGCCAGGGCTATGGCCTGACAGGGAACTATGGCTACACCTTC
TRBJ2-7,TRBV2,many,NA,CASSGLGTGSYEQYF,TGTGCCAGCAGTGGTTTAGGGACGGGGTCCTACGAGCAGTACTTC
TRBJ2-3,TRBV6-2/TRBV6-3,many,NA,CASSYTYTTDTQYF,TGTGCCAGCAGTTACACCTACACGACAGATACGCAGTATTTT
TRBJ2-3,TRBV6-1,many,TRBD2,CASSEPKRLAGGRGDTQYF,TGTGCCAGCAGTGAACCAAAGCGACTAGCGGGAGGCCGTGGAGATACGCAGTATTTT
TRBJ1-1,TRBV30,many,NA,CAWSAVSGFYTEAFF,TGTGCCTGGTCGGCGGTTAGTGGGTTTTACACTGAAGCTTTCTTT
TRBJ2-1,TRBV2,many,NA,CASSGTGPEQFF,TGTGCCAGCAGTGGTACGGGCCCTGAGCAGTTCTTC
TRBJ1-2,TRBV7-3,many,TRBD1,CASSLGGGADYGYTF,TGTGCCAGCAGCTTAGGAGGGGGCGCAGATTATGGCTACACCTTC
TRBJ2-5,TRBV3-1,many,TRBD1,CASSQELGQPGTQYF,TGTGCCAGCAGCCAAGAGTTGGGACAGCCAGGGACCCAGTACTTC
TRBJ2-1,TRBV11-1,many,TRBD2,CASSLSGGLYNEQFF,TGTGCCAGCAGCTTATCGGGAGGGCTTTACAATGAGCAGTTCTTC
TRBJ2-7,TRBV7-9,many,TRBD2,CASSITSGRSTEQYF,TGTGCCAGCAGCATCACTAGCGGGAGAAGTACCGAGCAGTACTTC
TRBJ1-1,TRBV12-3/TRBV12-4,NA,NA,CASSPGWGHTEAFF,TGTGCCAGCAGTCCAGGATGGGGGCACACTGAAGCTTTCTTT
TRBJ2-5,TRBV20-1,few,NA,CSAKYRNTQETQYF,TGCAGTGCTAAGTATAGGAACACCCAAGAGACCCAGTACTTC
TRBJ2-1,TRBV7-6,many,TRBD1,CASSVRTGGFTHDEQFF,TGTGCCAGCAGCGTACGGACAGGGGGGTTTACACACGATGAGCAGTTCTTC
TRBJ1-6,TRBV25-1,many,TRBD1,CASSESRIGGNSPLHF,TGTGCCAGCAGTGAATCCCGGATAGGGGGCAATTCACCCCTCCACTTT
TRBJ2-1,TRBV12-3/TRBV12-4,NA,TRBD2,CASSPSGSRYNEQFF,TGTGCCAGCAGCCCTAGCGGGAGCCGATACAATGAGCAGTTCTTC
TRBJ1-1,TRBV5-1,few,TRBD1,CASSITGTGLNTEAFF,TGCGCCAGCAGCATAACCGGGACAGGGTTGAACACTGAAGCTTTCTTT
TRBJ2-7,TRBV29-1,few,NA,CSVVDLTYEQYF,TGCAGCGTCGTGGACCTGACCTACGAGCAGTACTTC
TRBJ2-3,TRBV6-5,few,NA,CASSYDHADTQYF,TGTGCCAGCAGTTACGACCATGCAGATACGCAGTATTTT
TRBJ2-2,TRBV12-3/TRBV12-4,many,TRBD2,CASSIPGLAGDTGGELFF,TGTGCCAGCAGTATACCGGGACTAGCGGGAGATACGGGCGGGGAGCTGTTTTTT
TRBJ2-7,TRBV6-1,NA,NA,CASGFLAMYEQYF,TGTGCCAGCGGATTCCTAGCGATGTACGAGCAGTACTTC
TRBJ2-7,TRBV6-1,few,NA,CASSELGGQYLYEQYF,TGTGCCAGCAGTGAATTGGGCGGGCAGTATTTGTACGAGCAGTACTTC
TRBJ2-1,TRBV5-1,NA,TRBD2,CASKLAGGGYSYNEQFF,TGCGCCAGCAAATTAGCGGGAGGGGGCTACTCCTACAATGAGCAGTTCTTC
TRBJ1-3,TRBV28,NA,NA,CASILGGIGNTIYF,TGTGCCAGCATACTAGGCGGAATAGGAAACACCATATATTTT
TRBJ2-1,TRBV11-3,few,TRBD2,CASSLDWTSGRHEQFF,TGTGCCAGCAGCTTAGATTGGACTAGCGGGAGACATGAGCAGTTCTTC
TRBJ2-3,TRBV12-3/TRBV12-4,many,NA,CASSRGSHTDTQYF,TGTGCCAGCAGTCGGGGATCTCACACAGATACGCAGTATTTT
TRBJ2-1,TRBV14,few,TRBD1,CASSPLGQGARYNEQFF,TGTGCCAGCAGCCCACTGGGACAGGGGGCCCGTTACAATGAGCAGTTCTTC